The entry below describes one T cell receptor (beta chain). At one end the junction does not follow the germline gene, possibly because of a read error. Germline CDR1 reads SSHAT; CDR2 reads FNYEAQ (reference sequence). CDR3 size: 13 residues. It was with unique molecular identifiers that the TCRbeta library was prepared. Via MiXCR, TCRdb re-called the PCR reads, giving one row per CDR3 protein. Of about 610,000 distinct CDR3 sequences listed, 10% are singletons. The source of the sample is a study of T-cell reconstitution after alpha-beta-depleted transplantation in children. This TCR derives from a human donor who donated a stem cell graft to a child with acute myeloid leukemia. This chain links TRBV7-7 with TRBJ2-1; D might be TRBD1 or TRBD2, each matching 6 bases. The sample here was PBMCs from the stem cell graft donor, taken from the stem cell graft. CDR3 loop: CASSLPGADEQFF. For the CDR3, the DNA is TGTGCTAGCAGCCTACCGGGGGCGGATGAGCAGTTCTTC.